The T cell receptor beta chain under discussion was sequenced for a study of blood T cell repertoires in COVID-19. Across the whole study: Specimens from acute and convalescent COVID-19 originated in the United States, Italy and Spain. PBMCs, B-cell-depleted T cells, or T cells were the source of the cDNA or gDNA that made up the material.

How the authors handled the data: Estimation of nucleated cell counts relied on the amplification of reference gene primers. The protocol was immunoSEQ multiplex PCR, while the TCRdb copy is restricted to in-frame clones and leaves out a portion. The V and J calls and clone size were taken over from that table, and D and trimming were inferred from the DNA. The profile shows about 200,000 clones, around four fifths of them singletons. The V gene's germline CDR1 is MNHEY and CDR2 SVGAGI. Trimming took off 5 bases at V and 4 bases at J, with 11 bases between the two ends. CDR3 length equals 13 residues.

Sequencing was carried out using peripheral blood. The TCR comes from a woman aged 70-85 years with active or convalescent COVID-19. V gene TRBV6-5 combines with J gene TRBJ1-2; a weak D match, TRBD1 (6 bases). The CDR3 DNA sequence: TGTGCCAGCAGTCCGACAGGCGCCTATGGCTACACCTTC. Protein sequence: CASSPTGAYGYTF.